The 20 T cell receptor beta chains listed next were all sequenced from one sample in a study of identical twins. TCRdb processed the 5' RACE reads anew with MiXCR; each CDR3 protein has one entry. The sample holds roughly 260,000 distinct CDR3 sequences, over 11% seen once. The sample consisted of memory (CD45RO+) T cells sorted from blood. These TCRs come from a woman aged 18-35 years in good health.

The J gene is TRBJ1-1, the V gene TRBV29-1, with D possibly being TRBD1 (5 bases). V was shortened by 6 bases and J by 4 bases, with 15 bases between the two germline ends. CDR1 is SQVTM and CDR2 is ANQGSEA in the germline V gene. The CDR3 consists of 13 residues. The CDR3 DNA reads as TGCAGCGTGGCTTCTACCGGGGGCACTGAAGCTTTCTTT. Translated, it gives CSVASTGGTEAFF.

In this sample, this clonotype turned up a few times. The rearrangement uses TRBV4-2 and TRBJ2-7, with 10 bases fitting TRBD2. V was pared by 6 bases and J by 2 bases, with 10 bases of the junction left unmatched. The CDR3 length is 16 residues. Per germline, CDR1 LGHNA and CDR2 YNFKEQ. DNA of the CDR3: TGTGCCAGCAGTCAATCTAATAGCGGGGGGCCCTACGAGCAGTACTTC. It specifies CASSQSNSGGPYEQYF.

CDR3 sequence: CASSSLAGGLSSYEQYF. For the CDR3, the DNA is TGTGCCAGCAGCTCTTTAGCGGGGGGCCTGAGCTCCTACGAGCAGTACTTC. The gene calls are TRBV4-2 and TRBJ2-7, with TRBD2 matching 10 bases. The CDR3 is 17 residues long. The germline CDR1 and CDR2 sequences are LGHNA and YNFKEQ. V lost 5 bases to trimming and J lost 0 bases; unmatched junction nucleotides: 10.

This clonotype was detected ten times or more. The V call is TRBV4-3, the J call TRBJ1-6; 7 bases line up with TRBD1. The CDR3 has 15 amino acids. V lost 4 bases, J lost 7 bases, and 7 bases stayed unmatched. CDR1 and CDR2 from the germline V gene are LGHNA and YSLEER. The CDR3 here is CASSPEGARNSPLHF. Written as DNA, the CDR3 is TGCGCCAGCAGCCCGGAGGGGGCGCGGAATTCACCCCTCCACTTT.

This clonotype appeared a few times. The chain recombines TRBV7-9 with TRBJ1-1; maybe TRBD1 (5 bases). The CDR3 contains 14 residues. Trimming cost V 5 bases and J 1 base, with 11 bases left between them. Germline values: CDR1 SEHNR, CDR2 FQNEAQ (reference sequence). The DNA for the CDR3 is TGTGCCAGCAGCCCCCAGGGACCGAACACTGAAGCTTTCTTT. It translates to CASSPQGPNTEAFF.

V gene TRBV20-1 combines with J gene TRBJ2-7; D gene ambiguous. V was pared by 2 bases and J by 6 bases, with 8 bases between. The germline CDR1 and CDR2 sequences are DFQATT and SNEGSKA (reference sequence). There are 11 residues in the CDR3. Written as DNA, the CDR3 is TGCAGTGCTAGACAGGTAATCGAGCAGTACTTC. The encoded protein is CSARQVIEQYF.

This clonotype was seen at least ten times. This rearrangement joins TRBV5-1 to TRBJ1-4, with D unresolved. Germline-derived CDR1 and CDR2 are SGHRS and YFSETQ. This CDR3 is 15 amino acids long. The V end was cut by 0 bases, the J end by 7 bases, with 13 bases between. This chain's CDR3 is CASSLDPGSGEKLFF. As DNA, the CDR3 is TGCGCCAGCAGCTTGGATCCGGGATCGGGTGAAAAACTGTTTTTT.

This clonotype was observed a handful of times. V usage is TRBV7-3 and J usage is TRBJ2-1; D ambiguous. V was cut by 5 bases and J by 5 bases, with 13 bases left in between. This CDR3 spans 14 amino acids. Germline loops: CDR1 SGHTA, CDR2 FQGTGA. CDR3 DNA sequence: TGTGCCAGCAGCCCCCCAAGCCGGAACAATGAGCAGTTCTTC. It codes for CASSPPSRNNEQFF. Drawing the rest from reference TRBV7-3 and TRBJ2-1, the complete variable domain is GAGVSQTPSNKVTEKGKYVELRCDPISGHTALYWYRQSLGQGPEFLIYFQGTGAADDSGLPNDRFFAVRPEGSVSTLKIQRTERGDSAVYLCASSPPSRNNEQFFGPGTRLTVL.

This sequence joins TRBV7-8 and TRBJ2-5; D may be TRBD1 or TRBD2 (5 bases each). Germline CDR1 SGHVS, CDR2 FQNEAQ. The CDR3 is made up of 15 amino acids. V was shortened by 6 bases and J by 5 bases, with 19 bases between the two germline ends. CDR3 coding DNA: TGTGCCAGCAGTCAAAACCTCCCCAGGGAGGAGACCCAGTACTTC. Translation gives CASSQNLPREETQYF.

The chain uses TRBV7-2 and TRBJ1-2; D not resolved. The germline V gene has CDR1 SGHTA and CDR2 FQGNSA. The CDR3 length is 11 residues. The V end was cut by 6 bases, the J end by 8 bases, with 10 bases between. CDR3 residues: CASSYYGGYTF. CDR3 in DNA: TGTGCCAGCAGTTACTACGGGGGCTACACCTTC.

This clonotype occurred a few times. The V call is TRBV12-3 or TRBV12-4, the J call TRBJ1-2, with 7 positions matching TRBD1. The CDR3 is made up of 13 amino acids. J was trimmed by 3 bases and V by 5 bases; bases with no gene match: 3. The CDR3 is CASSIGTDYGYTF. In nucleotides, the CDR3 is TGTGCCAGCAGTATCGGGACAGACTATGGCTACACCTTC.

This clonotype was counted a few times. The chain combines TRBV7-3 with TRBJ1-2, with D hard to call. This CDR3 comprises 14 residues. Germline V gives CDR1 SGHTA, CDR2 FQGTGA. V was clipped by 5 bases and J by 1 base, with 11 bases between them. CDR3: CASSPDPFNYGYTF. In nucleotides, the CDR3 is TGTGCCAGCAGCCCCGACCCCTTTAACTATGGCTACACCTTC. Looking up the rest from reference TRBV7-3 and TRBJ1-2 gives the full variable domain: GAGVSQTPSNKVTEKGKYVELRCDPISGHTALYWYRQSLGQGPEFLIYFQGTGAADDSGLPNDRFFAVRPEGSVSTLKIQRTERGDSAVYLCASSPDPFNYGYTFGSGTRLTVV.

This clonotype appeared a few times. The rearrangement uses TRBV7-6 and TRBJ1-2; the D is unclear. The germline gives CDR1 SGHVS, CDR2 FNYEAQ. Trimming cost V 4 bases and J 4 bases, with 13 bases left between them. The CDR3 sequence is 14 residues long. Here the CDR3 reads CASSSTYGGYGYTF. CDR3 nucleotides: TGTGCCAGCAGCTCCACCTACGGAGGCTATGGCTACACCTTC.

This clonotype appeared a few times. The chain uses TRBV7-3 and TRBJ2-1; TRBD2 might be the D (5 bases). This CDR3 spans 14 amino acids. The germline V gene has CDR1 SGHTA and CDR2 FQGTGA. V lost 5 bases, J lost 0 bases, and 8 bases lay in between. CDR3 DNA: TGTGCCAGCAGCCAGGACTCCTCCTACAATGAGCAGTTCTTC. Its protein is CASSQDSSYNEQFF.

This clonotype was found many times. The genes are TRBV28 and TRBJ1-5; D gene unclear. Germline lookup yields CDR1 MDHEN and CDR2 SYDVKM. There are 12 residues in the CDR3. V lost 9 bases to trimming and J lost 7 bases, with 13 bases between them. The CDR3 bases are TGTGCCAGTACCGAGGAGCGGCAGCCCCAGCATTTT. This encodes CASTEERQPQHF.

The table lists this clonotype with many counts. The chain has TRBV7-8 and TRBJ2-3; 8 nucleotides match TRBD2. The CDR3 contains 15 residues. Germline V gene data show CDR1 as SGHVS and CDR2 as FQNEAQ. Trimming removed 2 bases from V and 0 bases from J; junction bases left unmatched: 1. The CDR3 spells CASSLRGGSTDTQYF. The CDR3 bases are TGTGCCAGCAGCTTACGGGGGGGTAGCACAGATACGCAGTATTTT.

This clonotype was seen a handful of times. In DNA form, the CDR3 reads TGTGCCAGCAGTTTGCCCCAGGGAGTACACAGGCTTGGCTACACCTTC. Amino acid sequence: CASSLPQGVHRLGYTF. The chain couples TRBV12-3 or TRBV12-4 to TRBJ1-2; TRBD1 is a possible D gene (5 bases). V shed 3 bases and J shed 7 bases, with 21 bases lying between them. The CDR3 sequence is 16 residues long.

This clonotype was found a few times. The J gene is TRBJ2-3, the V gene TRBV3-1, with 7 bases lining up with TRBD2. Germline V gene data show CDR1 as LGHDT and CDR2 as YNNKEL (reference sequence). The CDR3 contains 17 residues. The J segment lost 2 bases and the V segment lost 4 bases, leaving 12 bases of the junction unmatched. The CDR3, as DNA: TGTGCCAGCAGCCTAGGGAGGGCGGAGCCTAACACAGATACGCAGTATTTT. Protein sequence: CASSLGRAEPNTDTQYF.

This clonotype was counted only a few times. V usage is TRBV20-1 and J usage is TRBJ2-1; 7 nucleotides line up with TRBD1. Germline-derived CDR1 and CDR2 are DFQATT and SNEGSKA (reference sequence). V was pared by 2 bases and J by 0 bases, with 1 base of the junction left unmatched. This CDR3 has 14 residues. CDR3 region: CSARRGPSYNEQFF. CDR3 coding DNA: TGCAGTGCTAGAAGGGGGCCCTCCTACAATGAGCAGTTCTTC.

The sample holds many counts of this clonotype. This sequence joins TRBV7-8 and TRBJ2-2; the D is unclear. Germline V gives CDR1 SGHVS, CDR2 FQNEAQ. The V end lost 2 bases, the J end lost 4 bases, and 11 bases lay between the germline ends. The CDR3 sequence is 15 residues long. This chain's CDR3 is CASSLMGQITGELFF. CDR3 nucleotide sequence: TGTGCCAGCAGCTTAATGGGCCAAATCACCGGGGAGCTGTTTTTT.